Listed below are T cell receptor beta chains from one sample, sequenced in a study of cytomegalovirus exposure and HLA in healthy donors. TCRdb's copy holds only in-frame clones and misses some; the assay was immunoSEQ multiplex PCR. Found here are around 62,000 clones, roughly 90% of them singletons; the top ten hold 1.5% to 2%. The sequenced material came from PBMCs. These TCRs come from a woman aged 18-29 years in good health and CMV-seronegative. Each CDR3 is given with its conserved first and last residue. Each record gives: clone size, D gene, J gene, V gene, CDR3 DNA, CDR3 protein. The D gene is left open where the match is weak. Size is omitted from some rows. Given values are once, few, many or a class for expanded clones.

>once|TRBD1|TRBJ1-1|TRBV27
TGTGCCAGCAGTAGATCCGGGACAGGGAACACTGAAGCTTTCTTT
CASSRSGTGNTEAFF
>-|TRBD2|TRBJ2-7|TRBV28
TGTGCCAGCGTCCTTAGCGCGGGAGTTTACAACGAGCAGTACTTC
CASVLSAGVYNEQYF
>-|TRBD2|TRBJ2-3|TRBV4-1
TGCGCCAGCAGCCAAGGAAGGGGACTAGCGGGCACTAGCACAGATACGCAGTATTTT
CASSQGRGLAGTSTDTQYF
>-|TRBD2|TRBJ2-1|TRBV7-6
TGTGCCAGCAGCTTGGCCGACCGGGACTACGAGCAGTTCTTC
CASSLADRDYEQFF
>-|-|TRBJ2-7|TRBV21-1
TGTGCCAGCAGCAGTGGACGGACAGAACAGGGAGAGGACTACGAGCAGTACTTC
CASSSGRTEQGEDYEQYF
>few|TRBD2|TRBJ2-7|TRBV18
TGTGCCAGCCGGGGGGGGAGTTCCTACGAGCAGTACTTC
CASRGGSSYEQYF
>-|-|TRBJ2-7|TRBV7-9
TGTGCCAGCAGCTCAACTTACGAGCAGTACTTC
CASSSTYEQYF
>-|TRBD2|TRBJ2-1|TRBV9
TGTGCCAGCAGCGTAGACCCGGGACTAGCGGGGGGGCCTCTTAATGAGCAGTTCTTC
CASSVDPGLAGGPLNEQFF
>-|-|TRBJ2-1|TRBV11-2
TGTGCCAGCAGCAACAGTGGGGAGTACCCGCGGGGTGAGCAGTTCTTC
CASSNSGEYPRGEQFF
>-|-|TRBJ2-7|TRBV7-9
TGTGCCAGCAGCTTTATTGACGAGCAGTACTTC
CASSFIDEQYF
>-|-|TRBJ1-3|TRBV10-1
TGCGCCAGCAGACAGGGTAGGCGAAACACCATATATTTT
CASRQGRRNTIYF
>-|-|TRBJ1-4|TRBV10-3
TGTGCCATCAGTGAGTCTCACGGAGGCGGAAAACTGTTTTTT
CAISESHGGGKLFF
>-|-|TRBJ1-1|TRBV5-1
TGCGCCAGCGCTGGGGCGAGCAGAGTGAACACTGAAGCTTTCTTT
CASAGASRVNTEAFF
>-|-|TRBJ1-5|TRBV6-1
TGTGCCAGCCAGTCAGTTCTTAGCAATCAGCCCCAGCATTTT
CASQSVLSNQPQHF
>once|TRBD2|TRBJ2-1|TRBV29-1
TGCAGCGTTGAATCGGAACGGGAGGGACCTTTCTCCACCTACAATGAGCAGTTCTTC
CSVESEREGPFSTYNEQFF
>medium-sized|TRBD1|TRBJ1-2|TRBV19
TGTGCCAGTACCCTAAAGAGGGGACAGGGAGTAACCGGCTATGGCTACACCTTC
CASTLKRGQGVTGYGYTF
>once|TRBD2|TRBJ2-7|TRBV27
TGTGCCAGCAGTCCGACTAGCGGGAGCGGCTACGAGCAGTACTTC
CASSPTSGSGYEQYF
>-|-|TRBJ1-6|TRBV11-2
TGTGCCAGCAGCTCCCAGGGGACTAATTCACCCCTCCACTTT
CASSSQGTNSPLHF
>-|-|TRBJ2-1|TRBV10-3
TGTGCCATCAGTGTCTTCGGGGACTACAATGAGCAGTTCTTC
CAISVFGDYNEQFF
>-|-|TRBJ2-3|TRBV27
TGTGCCAGCGGTCCCACCGGGACAATAAGTACAGATACGCAGTATTTT
CASGPTGTISTDTQYF
>-|-|TRBJ2-5|TRBV27
TGTGCCAGCAGTTTCAGCTTTAGGACAGCTCACCAAGAGACCCAGTACTTC
CASSFSFRTAHQETQYF
>-|-|TRBJ2-3|TRBV7-2
TGTGCCAGCAGCTTAGTAAGTAGCGGATACACAGATACGCAGTATTTT
CASSLVSSGYTDTQYF
>-|TRBD2|TRBJ2-7|TRBV25-1
TGTGCCAGCAGTAGGCGGGAGGGCCTAGGGTACGAGCAGTACTTC
CASSRREGLGYEQYF
>-|TRBD2|TRBJ2-3|TRBV5-1
TGCGCCAGCAGCCTATGGACTAGACAAGTCACGGATACGCAGTATTTT
CASSLWTRQVTDTQYF
>once|-|TRBJ2-1|TRBV6-1
TGTGCCAGCAGTACTCACTTATATGAGCAGTTCTTC
CASSTHLYEQFF
>-|-|TRBJ2-7|TRBV5-1
TGCGCCAGCAGCTTGGCAGGGGTCTCTGACGAGCAGTACTTC
CASSLAGVSDEQYF
>-|-|TRBJ2-1|TRBV2
TGTGCCAGCAGTCTCCGGGATTCCATAGTTAGTGAGCAGTTCTTC
CASSLRDSIVSEQFF
>-|-|TRBJ2-5|TRBV4-3
TGCGCCAGCAGCCAAGACGAAAGGGGGAAGACCCAGTACTTC
CASSQDERGKTQYF
>-|-|TRBJ1-5|TRBV19
TGTGCCAGTAGTATTCATCTGGGGCGCGCGGGCAATCAGCCCCAGCATTTT
CASSIHLGRAGNQPQHF
>-|-|TRBJ1-2|TRBV7-3
TGTGCCAGCAGCTTAACACCTGCGATCTATGGCTACACCTTC
CASSLTPAIYGYTF
>-|-|TRBJ2-5|TRBV30
TGTGCCTGGAGTCTCTGGACGGTGGGGAGGAGAGAGACCCAGTACTTC
CAWSLWTVGRRETQYF
>-|TRBD1|TRBJ2-2|TRBV7-8
TGTGCCAGCAGCTTAGGGGGGACAGCTGGCGGGGAGCTGTTTTTT
CASSLGGTAGGELFF
>-|-|TRBJ1-6|TRBV7-8
TGTGCCAGCAGCTTAGGCGCACAGGGTGTTAATTCACCCCTCCACTTT
CASSLGAQGVNSPLHF
>-|-|TRBJ1-3|TRBV27
TGTGCCAGCAGGCCAGGGGCTGGAAACACCATATATTTT
CASRPGAGNTIYF
>-|TRBD1|TRBJ1-1|TRBV29-1
TGCAGCGTTGAAGGCGAGGGGGCTCGTCTGAACACTGAAGCTTTCTTT
CSVEGEGARLNTEAFF
>-|TRBD1|TRBJ1-5|TRBV19
TGTGCCAGTGGAACGACAGGGTGGGATCAGCCCCAGCATTTT
CASGTTGWDQPQHF
>-|-|TRBJ2-7|TRBV28
TGTGCCAGCAGTTTAGACAGCCTAGATGCAGTTGCCTTC
CASSLDSLDAVAF
>-|-|TRBJ2-7|TRBV13
TGTGCCAGCAGCTTAGGTCCCGGGAGAAGTCGCGAGCAGTACTTC
CASSLGPGRSREQYF
>-|-|TRBJ2-7|TRBV10-3
TGTGCCATCAGTGAGGCGCTACCCCCAGTGCAGGCCCTTGGATACTTC
CAISEALPPVQALGYF
>once|-|TRBJ2-5|TRBV13
TGTGCCAGCAGCCTACCCGGCGGCGCCTTCCAAGAGACCCAGTACTTC
CASSLPGGAFQETQYF
>-|-|TRBJ2-2|TRBV7-3
TGTGCCAGCAGTCACCAGACAGTGACCGGGGAGCTGTTTTTT
CASSHQTVTGELFF
>-|-|TRBJ2-1|TRBV6-5
TGTGCCAGCAGTTACTCACAATGGAGCTCCTACAATGAGCAGTTCTTC
CASSYSQWSSYNEQFF
>-|-|TRBJ2-1|TRBV11-2
TGTGCCAGCAGCTTAGATATCAGCTCCTACAATGAGCAGTTCTTC
CASSLDISSYNEQFF
>-|-|TRBJ2-7|TRBV7-2
TGTGCCAGCAGCTTAGAATTAGCGGACGAGCAGTACTTC
CASSLELADEQYF
>-|TRBD2|TRBJ2-7|TRBV29-1
TGCAGCGTTGAAACTAGCGGGGGCCTTCTGCCCTACGAGCAGTACTTC
CSVETSGGLLPYEQYF
>-|TRBD2|TRBJ2-1|TRBV4-3
TGCGCCAGCAGCCAAGTTAGCGGGGGGGCCGATGAGCAGTTCTTC
CASSQVSGGADEQFF
>-|TRBD2|TRBJ2-1|TRBV11-3
TGTGCCAGCAGCTCAGCCGCCTCGGCTAGCGGAAGCTCCTACAATGAGCAGTTCTTC
CASSSAASASGSSYNEQFF
>-|TRBD1|TRBJ2-7|TRBV4-1
TGCGCCAGCAGCCAAGGAGGACAGGGAACCTACGAGCAGTACTTC
CASSQGGQGTYEQYF
>-|-|TRBJ2-1|TRBV9
TGTGCCAGCAGCGTAGCCAATCTACAGGCGCCCTCCTACAATGAGCAGTTCTTC
CASSVANLQAPSYNEQFF
>few|-|TRBJ2-5|TRBV29-1
TGCAGCGTTCATCACTCAGGGCAAGAGACCCAGTACTTC
CSVHHSGQETQYF
>-|-|TRBJ1-1|TRBV30
TGTGCCTGCCCGGGCCGGACAGCGAACACTGAAGCTTTCTTT
CACPGRTANTEAFF
>-|-|TRBJ2-7|TRBV7-2
TGTGCCAGCAGCTTAGTTGGCGGGTACCCCACCTACGAGCAGTACTTC
CASSLVGGYPTYEQYF